These 22 T cell receptor beta chains were sequenced from one sample in a study of metastatic and nonmetastatic thyroid tumors. None of the patients had undergone any treatment ahead of thyroid surgery. Via MiXCR, TCRdb re-called the PCR reads. The sample holds approximately 65,000 clones, just over 4% seen once. Sequencing was performed on blood. The source of these receptors is a female donor with papillary thyroid cancer or a benign thyroid nodule (not recorded which). Some clones in this sample may be carry-over from other donors' samples.

This clone was observed a few times. This may come from a read error, since a much larger clone is one base off. V usage is TRBV5-1 and J usage is TRBJ2-5; a weak D match, TRBD1 (5 bases). Trimming stripped 3 bases from V and 5 bases from J, with 8 bases between. The CDR3 runs 12 residues. CDR1 is SGHRS and CDR2 is YFSETQ in the germline V gene. CDR3 coding DNA: TGCGCCAGCAGCTGGGGCGGCGAGACCCAGTACTTC. This translates into CASSWGGETQYF.

Ten or more counts support this clone. V is TRBV19 and J is TRBJ1-1; TRBD1 is a possible D gene (5 bases). Looked up from germline, CDR1 is LNHDA and CDR2 is SQIVND (reference sequence). The V end was cut by 4 bases, the J end by 5 bases, with 8 bases between. The CDR3 runs 12 residues. The CDR3 DNA sequence: TGTGCCAGTAGTACCAGACAGACTGAAGCTTTCTTT. This translates into CASSTRQTEAFF. Based on the CDR3 plus reference TRBV19 and TRBJ1-1, the full variable domain is DGGITQSPKYLFRKEGQNVTLSCEQNLNHDAMYWYRQDPGQGLRLIYYSQIVNDFQKGDIAEGYSVSREKKESFPLTVTSAQKNPTAFYLCASSTRQTEAFFGQGTRLTVV.

This clone was counted only a few times. The chain is built from TRBV5-6 and TRBJ1-2; TRBD1 is a possible D gene (6 bases). Germline values: CDR1 SGHDT, CDR2 YYEEEE. V gave up 5 bases and J gave up 3 bases, with 26 bases separating them. This CDR3 contains 18 residues. CDR3 in DNA: TGTGCCAGCAGTCGTCGACGTTTTAGGGGGGGTTGGGACTATGGCTACACCTTC. Translating gives CASSRRRFRGGWDYGYTF.

This clone was picked up many times. Written as DNA, the CDR3 is TGTGCCAGCAGGTCTAGCGGGGGTACCTACAATGAGCAGTTCTTC. As protein: CASRSSGGTYNEQFF. The rearrangement uses TRBV6-1 and TRBJ2-1; 10 nucleotides line up with TRBD2. V lost 6 bases, J lost 2 bases, and 4 bases stayed unmatched. The CDR3 extends over 15 amino acids. The V gene's germline CDR1 is MNHNS and CDR2 SASEGT.

This clone was recorded at least ten times. Written as DNA, the CDR3 is TGTGCCAGCATTGGCCCATTGGCAGAGACCCAGTACTTC. The encoded protein is CASIGPLAETQYF. The chain combines TRBV7-9 with TRBJ2-5; D is unclear. From germline, CDR1 is SEHNR and CDR2 FQNEAQ (reference sequence). The V end lost 7 bases, the J end lost 4 bases, and 13 bases lay between the germline ends. The CDR3 is 13 residues long.

This clone appeared a few times. The chain combines TRBV7-2 with TRBJ2-2; 8 bases are shared with TRBD2. Trimming cost V 1 base and J 5 bases; bases outside gene matches: 3. The length of the CDR3 is 15 residues. Germline loops: CDR1 SGHTA, CDR2 FQGNSA. CDR3 protein: CASSLGVAGTGELFF. CDR3 in DNA: TGTGCCAGCAGCTTAGGTGTAGCGGGAACCGGGGAGCTGTTTTTT.

This clone was seen a few times. The CDR3 DNA follows: TGTGCCAGCAGCCTCCCGGGGGGGACAGGGACCTCACCCCTCCACTTT. As protein: CASSLPGGTGTSPLHF. The chain recombines TRBV6-2 or TRBV6-3 with TRBJ1-6; 9 bases fit TRBD1. This CDR3 contains 16 residues. Germline V gene lookup returns CDR1 MNHEY and CDR2 SVGEGT. J lost 10 bases, V lost 6 bases, and 13 bases had no gene match.

This clone was found many times. The chain couples TRBV12-3 or TRBV12-4 to TRBJ1-3; D not resolved. This CDR3 region has 12 residues. Trimming took 6 bases from V and 4 from J, leaving 7 bases between them. As DNA, the CDR3 is TGTGCCAGCAGGCCGGAGGGAAACACCATATATTTT. Its translation is CASRPEGNTIYF.

This clone turned up a few times. The CDR3 bases are TGTGCCAGCAGCGCCGAGGCTAAGGGGGGGTACGAGCAGTACTTC. It encodes CASSAEAKGGYEQYF. This chain connects TRBV7-6 to TRBJ2-7, with TRBD2 as a possible D gene (7 bases). CDR3 length: 15 amino acids. Germline CDR1 reads SGHVS; CDR2 reads FNYEAQ. Trimming left V 5 bases short and J 4 bases short, with 18 bases between.

This clone appeared many times. This chain uses TRBV6-1 with TRBJ2-3; possibly TRBD1 or TRBD2 for D (6 bases each). This CDR3 spans 13 amino acids. CDR1 MNHNS and CDR2 SASEGT come from the germline V gene. The V and J ends lost 9 bases and 8 bases respectively, with 18 bases between them. CDR3 nucleotides: TGTGCCAGTTCCCCAGGGGAGGCTGTTACGCAGTATTTT. This translates into CASSPGEAVTQYF.

This clone was counted ten times or more. The chain links TRBV19 to TRBJ1-3; the match to TRBD1 covers 10 bases. The CDR3 loop spans 13 amino acids. CDR1 is LNHDA, CDR2 SQIVND, per germline (reference sequence). After removal of 11 bases from V and 4 bases from J, the junction contained 5 bases not matched to a gene. The CDR3 nucleotides are TGTGCCGCGGGACAGGGGCTGGGAAACACCATATATTTT. It yields the protein CAAGQGLGNTIYF.

There are a few counts of this clone. A much larger clone differs from this one at a single base, so this may be a read error. Other DNA sequences in the same sample also yield this CDR3. The chain uses TRBV5-4 and TRBJ2-1; 9 bases are shared with TRBD2. CDR1 and CDR2 from the germline V gene are SGHNT and YYREEE (reference sequence). The V gene end was trimmed by 4 bases and the J gene end by 0 bases; junction bases not matched to a gene: 5. The CDR3 has 16 amino acids. The CDR3: CASSGGLAISYNEQFF. In DNA, the CDR3 is TGTGCCAGCAGCGGGGGACTAGCTATCTCCTACAATGAGCAGTTCTTC.

The table lists this clone with many counts. The chain joins TRBV30 to TRBJ1-5; no firm D call. The V and J ends lost 0 bases and 2 bases respectively, with 11 bases between them. Germline V CDR1 and CDR2: GTSNPN, SVGIG (reference sequence). This CDR3 is 15 amino acids long. Written as DNA, the CDR3 is TGTGCCTGGAGTGTCTCGATGAATGGCAATCAGCCCCAGCATTTT. Its translation: CAWSVSMNGNQPQHF.

This clone was observed many times. This chain connects TRBV5-1 to TRBJ2-3; 8 nucleotides align to TRBD1. There are 15 residues in the CDR3. Germline CDR1 SGHRS, CDR2 YFSETQ. Trimming removed 4 bases from V and 2 bases from J; junction bases left unmatched: 6. The CDR3 protein is CASSKRTGTTDTQYF. CDR3 nucleotide sequence: TGCGCCAGCAGCAAAAGGACAGGGACCACAGATACGCAGTATTTT.

The chain is built from TRBV12-3 or TRBV12-4 and TRBJ2-6; 8 nucleotides line up with TRBD1. This CDR3 has 16 residues. J was trimmed by 3 bases and V by 7 bases; bases with no gene match: 8. The CDR3 sequence: CASIGQGYFGANVLTF. CDR3 coding DNA: TGTGCCAGCATCGGACAGGGATACTTTGGGGCCAACGTCCTGACTTTC.

This clone was picked up a small number of times. V and J are TRBV2 and TRBJ2-2; 9 nucleotides align to TRBD1. Per germline, CDR1 SNHLY and CDR2 FYNNEI. J lost 14 bases, V lost 2 bases, and 18 bases had no gene match. The CDR3 length is 17 residues. This CDR3 is CASSEPTGGPNTGHLFF. CDR3 nucleotide sequence: TGTGCCAGCAGTGAACCCACAGGGGGCCCGAACACCGGGCATCTGTTTTTT.

This clone was observed many times. V usage is TRBV2 and J usage is TRBJ2-5; D perhaps matches TRBD2 (5 bases). CDR1 SNHLY and CDR2 FYNNEI come from the germline V gene. V shed 4 bases and J shed 7 bases, with 13 bases lying between them. The CDR3 has 13 amino acids. The chain's CDR3 is CASSVEVRGTQYF. The CDR3 bases are TGTGCCAGCAGTGTGGAGGTCCGGGGGACCCAGTACTTC.

This clone was counted at least ten times. The chain uses TRBV5-1 and TRBJ2-5; possibly TRBD1 for D (7 bases). The V and J ends lost 4 bases and 3 bases respectively, with 22 bases between them. The germline V gene encodes CDR1 SGHRS and CDR2 YFSETQ. The CDR3 sequence is 17 residues long. The CDR3 here is CASSPLFGGGTEETQYF. In DNA form, the CDR3 reads TGCGCCAGCAGCCCCCTATTCGGCGGCGGGACAGAAGAGACCCAGTACTTC.

This clone was observed at least ten times. The chain combines TRBV7-9 with TRBJ1-6; D gene unclear. Germline V gives CDR1 SEHNR, CDR2 FQNEAQ (reference sequence). This CDR3 is 13 amino acids long. V dropped 5 bases and J dropped 9 bases, with 11 bases sitting between them. CDR3 in amino acids: CASSPSTGSPLHF. CDR3 bases: TGTGCCAGCAGCCCCTCTACGGGTTCACCCCTCCACTTT.

In its sample, this clone was seen many times. The chain employs TRBV9 and TRBJ2-3; D may be TRBD1 (6 bases). V lost 3 bases, J lost 2 bases, and 25 bases lay in between. Per germline, CDR1 SGDLS and CDR2 YYNGEE. The CDR3 loop spans 19 amino acids. CDR3 nucleotide sequence: TGTGCCAGCAGCGCTACCGCCGGTGGACGGACAGACAACACAGATACGCAGTATTTT. Its translation is CASSATAGGRTDNTDTQYF.

In this sample, this clone turned up a few times. V is TRBV6-2 or TRBV6-3 and J is TRBJ2-6, with D uncertain. V shed 0 bases and J shed 5 bases, with 5 bases lying between them. The CDR3 length is 14 residues. Germline loops: CDR1 MNHEY, CDR2 SVGEGT. CDR3 DNA sequence: TGTGCCAGCAGTTACTCGACTCGGGCCAACGTCCTGACTTTC. This gives the protein CASSYSTRANVLTF.

This chain uses TRBV24-1 with TRBJ1-2; 8 bases map to TRBD1. V gave up 5 bases and J gave up 0 bases; unmatched junction bases: 10. Germline values: CDR1 KGHDR, CDR2 SFDVKD. The CDR3 loop spans 17 amino acids. DNA for the CDR3: TGTGCCACCAGTGGACCTCTGGACAGGGAACCTAACTATGGCTACACCTTC. It translates to CATSGPLDREPNYGYTF.